A single sample gave rise to the 2 T cell receptor beta chains below, sequenced in a study of OX40 agonist ivuxolimab in advanced cancers. Profiled with immunoSEQ multiplex PCR; TCRdb holds only in-frame clones, not every one. This repertoire shows about 22,000 clones, less than 90% found once; its top ten account for 29%. The specimen comprised CD4+ or CD8+ T cells sorted from blood, sampled in a trial of the OX40 agonist ivuxolimab. The receptor set was obtained from an adult with an advanced solid tumor such as melanoma, head and neck, liver or kidney cancer.

A single count supports this clone. This rearrangement joins TRBV28 to TRBJ1-2, with D tentatively TRBD1 (5 bases). This CDR3 is 16 amino acids long. CDR1 is MDHEN, CDR2 SYDVKM, per germline. V was pared by 5 bases and J by 6 bases, with 22 bases between. The CDR3 DNA sequence: TGTGCCAGCAGTCCCCCGCGGACGGACACCCGCAATGGCTACACCTTC. This encodes CASSPPRTDTRNGYTF.

Only a few counts were recorded for this clone. V is TRBV29-1 and J is TRBJ2-7, with TRBD1 matching 10 bases. With 5 bases clipped from V and 6 bases from J, the junction kept 4 bases outside the gene matches. Germline CDR1 is SQVTM and CDR2 is ANQGSEA. CDR3 length: 12 residues. DNA of the CDR3: TGCAGCGTTTGGACAGGGGGAGGCGAGCAGTACTTC. Translating it yields CSVWTGGGEQYF.